A single sample is the source of the 10 T cell receptor beta chains below, sequenced in a study of shared clonotypes between healthy human individuals. Positive CCR7 selection of CD45RO-negative cells yielded the naive CD8 cells, and terminally differentiated effector memory CD45RA+ cells were excluded. Libraries were prepared by immunoSEQ multiplex PCR; TCRdb keeps only in-frame clonotypes and omits some of them. The sample lists millions of clones, 90% to 95% occurring once. Sequencing was performed on naive CD8+ T cells from PBMCs. The receptors were gathered from a man aged 18 to 30 in good health. Some clones in this sample may be carry-over from other donors' samples.

The chain has TRBV4-3 and TRBJ1-1; 9 nucleotides line up with TRBD1. In germline, CDR1 is LGHNA, CDR2 YSLEER. V lost 3 bases and J lost 4; bases outside the gene matches: 9. This CDR3 comprises 16 residues. DNA of the CDR3: TGCGCCAGCAGCCATGGGACAGGGTTGAGATTCACTGAAGCTTTCTTT. It codes for CASSHGTGLRFTEAFF.

The chain joins TRBV27 to TRBJ2-5; D is ambiguous. V lost 3 bases and J lost 1, with 9 bases in between. CDR3 length: 14 amino acids. Germline CDR1 reads MNHEY; CDR2 reads SMNVEV (reference sequence). CDR3 sequence: CASSFRVPQETQYF. The CDR3 nucleotides read TGTGCCAGCAGTTTTCGGGTCCCCCAAGAGACCCAGTACTTC.

The gene calls are TRBV5-1 and TRBJ2-2; the match to TRBD2 covers 9 bases. CDR1 is SGHRS and CDR2 is YFSETQ in the germline V gene. CDR3 length: 17 amino acids. The J segment lost 7 bases and the V segment lost 0 bases, leaving 10 bases of the junction unmatched. This CDR3 reads CASSLGFAGGPGGELFF. The CDR3 nucleotides are TGCGCCAGCAGCTTGGGGTTTGCGGGAGGGCCAGGCGGGGAGCTGTTTTTT.

V is TRBV12-5 and J is TRBJ2-5; D uncertain. This CDR3 comprises 15 residues. In germline, CDR1 is LGHNT, CDR2 FRNRAP. The V end was cut by 1 base, the J end by 4 bases, with 13 bases between. The CDR3 bases are TGTGCTAGTGGTTTGGATTTCAGTTTGGGAGAGACCCAGTACTTC. Its protein product is CASGLDFSLGETQYF.

This chain joins TRBV28 and TRBJ2-1; 9 bases agree with TRBD2. Per germline, CDR1 MDHEN and CDR2 SYDVKM. This CDR3 has 15 residues. V dropped 1 base and J dropped 6; count of bases not matched to a gene: 4. The CDR3 DNA follows: TGTGCCAGCAGTTTATCGGGACTAGCAGGCAATGAGCAGTTCTTC. Its protein product is CASSLSGLAGNEQFF.

Regarding this clone: The sample carries other DNA sequences with the same CDR3. The gene calls are TRBV7-9 and TRBJ2-2, with D unclear. Germline lookup yields CDR1 SEHNR and CDR2 FQNEAQ (reference sequence). The CDR3 is 14 residues long. V was shortened by 4 bases and J by 2 bases, with 8 bases between the two germline ends. CDR3 sequence: CASSSSLNTGELFF. CDR3 sequence (DNA): TGTGCCAGCAGCTCCTCCTTAAACACCGGGGAGCTGTTTTTT.

The V gene is TRBV4-2, the J gene TRBJ2-1, with a possible D match to TRBD1 (5 bases). The CDR3 runs to 16 residues. The V gene's germline CDR1 is LGHNA and CDR2 YNFKEQ. V was cut by 0 bases and J by 0 bases, with 9 bases left in between. CDR3 region: CASSQDLGHSYNEQFF. For the CDR3, the DNA is TGTGCCAGCAGCCAAGATCTGGGGCACTCCTACAATGAGCAGTTCTTC.

The J gene is TRBJ2-1, the V gene TRBV13; maybe TRBD1 (6 bases). CDR1 is PRHDT and CDR2 is FYEKMQ in the germline V gene (reference sequence). The CDR3 runs 16 residues. Trimming took 2 bases from V and 5 from J, leaving 16 bases between them. The CDR3: CASSLWSAGADNEQFF. For the CDR3, the DNA is TGTGCCAGCAGCTTATGGTCGGCAGGGGCTGACAATGAGCAGTTCTTC.

As concerns this clone: The same CDR3 arises from other DNA sequences in this sample as well. V and J are TRBV5-1 and TRBJ2-1, with D perhaps TRBD2 (6 bases). V shed 0 bases and J shed 7 bases, with 8 bases lying between them. CDR1 is SGHRS and CDR2 is YFSETQ in the germline V gene. This CDR3 is built from 13 residues. The CDR3 sequence is CASSLAGGNEQFF. The CDR3 DNA is TGCGCCAGCAGCTTGGCCGGAGGGAATGAGCAGTTCTTC. Full variable domain (outside the CDR3, taken from reference TRBV5-1 and TRBJ2-1): KAGVTQTPRYLIKTRGQQVTLSCSPISGHRSVSWYQQTPGQGLQFLFEYFSETQRNKGNFPGRFSGRQFSNSRSEMNVSTLELGDSALYLCASSLAGGNEQFFGPGTRLTVL.

This clone appeared once. The V call is TRBV25-1, the J call TRBJ1-1, with D perhaps TRBD1 (5 bases). Deletions cut 1 base from V and 2 bases from J, with 8 bases between. Per germline, CDR1 MGHDK and CDR2 SYGVNS. The CDR3 is 14 residues long. Written as DNA, the CDR3 is TGTGCCAGCAGTGAATTCAGGGAAAACACTGAAGCTTTCTTT. Residues: CASSEFRENTEAFF. Complete variable domain (other parts from reference TRBV25-1 and TRBJ1-1): EADIYQTPRYLVIGTGKKITLECSQTMGHDKMYWYQQDPGMELHLIHYSYGVNSTEKGDLSSESTVSRIRTEHFPLTLESARPSHTSQYLCASSEFRENTEAFFGQGTRLTVV.